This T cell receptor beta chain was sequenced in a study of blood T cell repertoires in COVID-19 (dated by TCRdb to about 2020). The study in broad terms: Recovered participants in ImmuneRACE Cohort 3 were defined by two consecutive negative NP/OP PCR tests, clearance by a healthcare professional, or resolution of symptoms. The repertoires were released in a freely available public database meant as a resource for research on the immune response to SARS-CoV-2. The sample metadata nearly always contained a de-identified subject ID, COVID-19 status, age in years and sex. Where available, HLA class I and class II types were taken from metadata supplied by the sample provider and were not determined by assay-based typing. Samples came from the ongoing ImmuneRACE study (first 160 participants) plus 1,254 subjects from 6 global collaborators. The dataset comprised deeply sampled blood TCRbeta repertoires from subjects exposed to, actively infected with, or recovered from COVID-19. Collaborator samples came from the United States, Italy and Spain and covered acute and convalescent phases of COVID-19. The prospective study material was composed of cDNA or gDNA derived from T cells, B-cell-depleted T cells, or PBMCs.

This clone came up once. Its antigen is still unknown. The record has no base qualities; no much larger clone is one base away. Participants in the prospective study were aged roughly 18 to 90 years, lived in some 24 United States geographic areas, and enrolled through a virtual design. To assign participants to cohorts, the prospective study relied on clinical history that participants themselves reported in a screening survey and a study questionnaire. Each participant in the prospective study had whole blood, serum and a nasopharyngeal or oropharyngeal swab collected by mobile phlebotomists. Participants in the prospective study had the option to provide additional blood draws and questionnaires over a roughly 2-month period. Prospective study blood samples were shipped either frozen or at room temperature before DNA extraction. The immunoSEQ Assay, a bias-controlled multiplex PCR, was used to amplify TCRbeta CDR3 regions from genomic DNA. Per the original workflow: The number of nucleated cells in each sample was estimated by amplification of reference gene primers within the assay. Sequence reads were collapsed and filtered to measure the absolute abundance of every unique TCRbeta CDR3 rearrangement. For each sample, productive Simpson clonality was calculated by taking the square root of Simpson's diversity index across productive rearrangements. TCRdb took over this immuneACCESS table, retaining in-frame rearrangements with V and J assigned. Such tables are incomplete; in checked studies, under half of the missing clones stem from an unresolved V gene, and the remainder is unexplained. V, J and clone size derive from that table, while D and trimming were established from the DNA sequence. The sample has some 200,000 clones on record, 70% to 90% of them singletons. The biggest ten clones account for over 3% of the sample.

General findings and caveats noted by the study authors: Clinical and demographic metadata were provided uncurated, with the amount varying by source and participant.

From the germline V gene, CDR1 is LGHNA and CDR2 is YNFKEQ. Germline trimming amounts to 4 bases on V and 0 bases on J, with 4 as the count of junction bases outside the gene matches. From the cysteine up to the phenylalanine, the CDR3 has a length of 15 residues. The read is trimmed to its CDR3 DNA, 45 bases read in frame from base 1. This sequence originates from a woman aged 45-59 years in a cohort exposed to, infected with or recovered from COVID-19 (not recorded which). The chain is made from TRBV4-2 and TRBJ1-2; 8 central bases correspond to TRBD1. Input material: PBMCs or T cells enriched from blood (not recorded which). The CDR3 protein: CASSPDREANYGYTF. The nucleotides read TGTGCCAGCAGCCCGGACAGGGAAGCTAACTATGGCTACACCTTC.